These 6 T cell receptor beta chains originate from one sample sequenced in a study of cytomegalovirus exposure and HLA in healthy donors. PCR involved 60 Vbeta and 13 Jbeta primers. Produced via immunoSEQ multiplex PCR; TCRdb's table is partial and in-frame only. This table holds roughly 120,000 clones, about 80% found once. Sequencing input: PBMCs. All receptors come from a human donor in good health.

The V gene is TRBV19, the J gene TRBJ1-5, with D unresolved. This CDR3 contains 15 residues. V dropped 1 base and J dropped 0 bases, with 7 bases sitting between them. CDR1 and CDR2 from the germline V gene are LNHDA and SQIVND (reference sequence). The CDR3 bases are TGTGCCAGTAGTATAGGGCAAAATAGCAATCAGCCCCAGCATTTT. This encodes CASSIGQNSNQPQHF.

The V call is TRBV9, the J call TRBJ1-4, with a tentative D call TRBD1 (5 bases). Germline-derived CDR1 and CDR2 are SGDLS and YYNGEE. Trimming cost V 3 bases and J 7 bases, with 19 bases left between them. The CDR3 consists of 16 residues. CDR3 in DNA: TGTGCCAGCAGCGCCTCCAGGACAACAAAAAGTGAAAAACTGTTTTTT. The encoded protein is CASSASRTTKSEKLFF. The complete variable domain, with remaining parts taken from reference TRBV9 and TRBJ1-4, reads DSGVTQTPKHLITATGQRVTLRCSPRSGDLSVYWYQQSLDQGLQFLIQYYNGEERAKGNILERFSAQQFPDLHSELNLSSLELGDSALYFCASSASRTTKSEKLFFGSGTQLSVL.

The chain employs TRBV7-8 and TRBJ2-5; 12 bases map to TRBD2. V dropped 5 bases and J dropped 5; count of bases not matched to a gene: 6. This CDR3 is built from 15 residues. CDR1 is SGHVS and CDR2 is FQNEAQ in the germline V gene. CDR3 residues: CASSATSGGLETQYF. DNA for the CDR3: TGTGCCAGCAGCGCGACTAGCGGGGGCCTGGAGACCCAGTACTTC.

This chain joins TRBV10-3 and TRBJ1-5, with TRBD1 identical over 8 bases. This CDR3 spans 13 amino acids. Germline V CDR1 and CDR2: ENHRY, SYGVKD. The V segment lost 10 bases and the J segment 6 bases; nucleotides outside the gene matches: 8. CDR3 amino acids: CATWTGSRQPQHF. The CDR3 bases are TGTGCCACCTGGACAGGGTCACGTCAGCCCCAGCATTTT.

The chain recombines TRBV19 with TRBJ2-5, with a possible D match to TRBD1 (6 bases). Trimming left V 6 bases short and J 1 base short, with 12 bases between. There are 14 residues in the CDR3. Germline CDR1 reads LNHDA; CDR2 reads SQIVND (reference sequence). The CDR3 is CASRIDRSQETQYF. CDR3 DNA: TGTGCCAGTAGAATCGACAGGAGCCAAGAGACCCAGTACTTC.

V is TRBV4-2 and J is TRBJ2-7; D might be TRBD1 (5 bases). There are 16 residues in the CDR3. Trimming removed 0 bases from V and 3 bases from J, with 15 bases in between. Germline V gene sequence: CDR1 LGHNA, CDR2 YNFKEQ. CDR3 residues: CASSQDPTGTYYEQYF. The DNA of the CDR3 is TGTGCCAGCAGCCAAGATCCCACAGGAACTTACTACGAGCAGTACTTC.